The 21 T cell receptor beta chains in this list originate from one sample, sequenced in a study of control samples from healthy donors and cancer patients. The protocol was immunoSEQ multiplex PCR, while the TCRdb copy is restricted to in-frame clones and leaves out a portion. The sample holds 89,000 or so clones, approximately 87% seen once. The sequencing sample was made of blood. The receptors originated from a man in his fifties or sixties in good health.

The rearrangement links TRBV6-1 to TRBJ1-5, with D possibly TRBD1 on 5 matching bases. This CDR3 comprises 14 residues. Germline CDR1 and CDR2: MNHNS and SASEGT. Trimming took off 2 bases at V and 3 bases at J, with 8 bases between the two ends. CDR3 sequence reads: CASSESRDNQPQHF. The CDR3 DNA reads as TGTGCCAGCAGTGAAAGCAGGGACAATCAGCCCCAGCATTTT.

The J gene is TRBJ1-1, the V gene TRBV28; TRBD1 might be the D (6 bases). V was shortened by 1 base and J by 1 base, with 10 bases between the two germline ends. This CDR3 region has 15 residues. Per germline, CDR1 MDHEN and CDR2 SYDVKM. CDR3 sequence (DNA): TGTGCCAGCAGTTTATCGGGGACATCGAACACTGAAGCTTTCTTT. Translating gives CASSLSGTSNTEAFF.

The genes are TRBV5-6 and TRBJ2-7; D unclear. Germline V lookup: CDR1 SGHDT, CDR2 YYEEEE. The CDR3 covers 13 residues. Between the trimmed V and J ends, which lost 5 bases and 4 bases, there was a span of 13 bases. This CDR3 reads CASSPGPTYEQYF. The CDR3 DNA reads TGTGCCAGCAGTCCTGGCCCCACATACGAGCAGTACTTC.

V gene TRBV2 combines with J gene TRBJ1-1; possibly TRBD1 for D (5 bases). V was cut by 10 bases and J by 4 bases, with 16 bases left in between. The CDR3 has 13 amino acids. In germline, CDR1 is SNHLY, CDR2 FYNNEI. CDR3 DNA sequence: TGTGCCACTGAGGCCGTGAGGGGCACTGAAGCTTTCTTT. This encodes CATEAVRGTEAFF.

This chain joins TRBV6-5 and TRBJ2-1; 15 bases fit TRBD2. CDR3 size: 15 residues. Trimming cost V 6 bases and J 9 bases; bases outside gene matches: 6. The V gene's germline CDR1 is MNHEY and CDR2 SVGAGI. In DNA form, the CDR3 reads TGTGCCAGCAGCACAGGGACTAGCGGGAGGTTTGAGCAGTTCTTC. Its protein is CASSTGTSGRFEQFF.

CDR3 nucleotide sequence: TGTGCAGTACTAGCGGAGGGGAGTGAGCAGTTCTTC. Its translation is CAVLAEGSEQFF. This chain uses TRBV6-5 with TRBJ2-1; TRBD2 matches at 8 bases. Germline CDR1 and CDR2: MNHEY and SVGAGI. The CDR3 loop spans 12 amino acids.

The genes are TRBV6-5 and TRBJ1-2; D may be TRBD1 (5 bases). Germline CDR1 MNHEY, CDR2 SVGAGI. The length of the CDR3 is 15 residues. V gave up 0 bases and J gave up 8 bases, with 16 bases separating them. As DNA, the CDR3 is TGTGCCAGCAGTTACTCTCCCAATTTAAAGGGGGGCTACACCTTC. It is translated as CASSYSPNLKGGYTF.

The V call is TRBV24-1, the J call TRBJ2-1; either TRBD1 or TRBD2 may supply D (6 bases each). Trimming took off 4 bases at V and 6 bases at J, with 18 bases between the two ends. The CDR3 runs 16 residues. Germline lookup yields CDR1 KGHDR and CDR2 SFDVKD. CDR3 nucleotide sequence: TGTGCCACCAGTGAGGGCGGGACACTGTCGGGCAATGAGCAGTTCTTC. This sequence encodes CATSEGGTLSGNEQFF.

This chain connects TRBV12-3 or TRBV12-4 to TRBJ2-2; D gene uncertain. V lost 3 bases and J lost 4, with 6 bases in between. The CDR3 contains 13 residues. CDR3 nucleotide sequence: TGTGCCAGCAGTTTTCCGGGCACCGGGGAGCTGTTTTTT. This sequence encodes CASSFPGTGELFF.

The J gene is TRBJ1-1, the V gene TRBV10-2; D gene ambiguous. Germline V gene sequence: CDR1 WSHSY, CDR2 SAAADI. This CDR3 has 15 amino acids. V was shortened by 2 bases and J by 1 base, with 11 bases between the two germline ends. In nucleotides, the CDR3 is TGCGCCAGCAGTGAGCCCCGCGGGAGGAACACTGAAGCTTTCTTT. It codes for CASSEPRGRNTEAFF.

This chain uses TRBV7-8 with TRBJ2-5; the D gene is possibly TRBD2 (5 bases). Germline V lookup: CDR1 SGHVS, CDR2 FQNEAQ. The CDR3 consists of 13 residues. V was clipped by 5 bases and J by 1 base, with 8 bases between them. CDR3 sequence reads: CASSRGFQETQYF. The CDR3 DNA follows: TGTGCCAGCAGCCGAGGGTTCCAAGAGACCCAGTACTTC. The full variable domain, in which reference TRBV7-8 and TRBJ2-5 provide the parts outside the CDR3, is GAGVSQSPRYKVAKRGQDVALRCDPISGHVSLFWYQQALGQGPEFLTYFQNEAQLDKSGLPSDRFFAERPEGSVSTLKIQRTQQEDSAVYLCASSRGFQETQYFGPGTRLLVL.

The chain links TRBV29-1 to TRBJ2-5, with D tentatively TRBD2 (5 bases). V was shortened by 3 bases and J by 8 bases, with 19 bases between the two germline ends. From germline, CDR1 is SQVTM and CDR2 ANQGSEA. There are 14 residues in the CDR3. DNA of the CDR3: TGCAGCGTTGAGATCCAGGCCTCCCGGGAAACCCAGTACTTC. This gives the protein CSVEIQASRETQYF.

The chain joins TRBV11-2 to TRBJ2-6; 7 nucleotides line up with TRBD1. The trim removed 7 bases at V and 0 bases at J, leaving 9 bases unmatched. The germline gives CDR1 SGHAT, CDR2 FQNNGV. The CDR3 length is 17 residues. The CDR3 DNA sequence: TGTGCCAGCACCCCAGGACAGGCACCCTCTGGGGCCAACGTCCTGACTTTC. It codes for CASTPGQAPSGANVLTF.

This chain links TRBV5-1 with TRBJ2-7; TRBD2 is a possible D gene (5 bases). The V gene lost 0 bases and the J gene lost 6 bases, with 10 bases spanning the gap. This CDR3 is 13 amino acids long. Germline values: CDR1 SGHRS, CDR2 YFSETQ. The DNA of the CDR3 is TGCGCCAGCAGCTTGGGGACTCCCGGCGAGCAGTACTTC. Amino acid sequence: CASSLGTPGEQYF.

The gene calls are TRBV19 and TRBJ1-5; 11 nucleotides line up with TRBD1. Losses at the gene ends were 0 bases for V and 1 base for J; bases not matched to a gene: 8. This CDR3 is built from 19 residues. From germline, CDR1 is LNHDA and CDR2 SQIVND (reference sequence). The CDR3, as DNA: TGTGCCAGTAGTATAGATCGGGGGACAGGGGGTCTGAGCAATCAGCCCCAGCATTTT. It encodes CASSIDRGTGGLSNQPQHF.

The V call is TRBV10-2, the J call TRBJ2-7, with 8 bases that match TRBD1. Looked up from germline, CDR1 is WSHSY and CDR2 is SAAADI. The ends lost 2 bases at V and 3 bases at J; junction bases unmatched: 0. The CDR3 runs to 13 residues. The CDR3 DNA is TGCGCCAGCAGTGAGACAGGGGGCTACGAGCAGTACGTC. Translated, it gives CASSETGGYEQYV.

This clone has more than one count but fewer than ten. V usage is TRBV5-6 and J usage is TRBJ2-7; D remains ambiguous. In germline, CDR1 is SGHDT, CDR2 YYEEEE. Trimming removed 1 base at V and 2 bases at J, with 4 bases between. CDR3 size: 12 residues. The CDR3 loop reads CASSLFTYEQYV. In nucleotides, the CDR3 is TGTGCCAGCAGCTTGTTCACCTACGAGCAGTACGTC.

The CDR3 spells CATGERRDHEQYV. The CDR3 region has the DNA TGTGCGACAGGGGAGAGACGTGACCACGAGCAGTACGTC. The V and J genes are TRBV2 and TRBJ2-7; 8 bases align to TRBD1. CDR3 size: 13 residues. The germline gives CDR1 SNHLY, CDR2 FYNNEI.

This clone was seen more than once but under ten times. V usage is TRBV4-1 and J usage is TRBJ1-2; TRBD1 might be the D (5 bases). V lost 4 bases and J lost 3, with 6 bases in between. The length of the CDR3 is 12 residues. Germline CDR1 is MGHRA and CDR2 is YSYEKL. CDR3 sequence: CASSPGHYGYTF. The CDR3 DNA is TGCGCCAGCAGCCCGGGACACTATGGCTACACCTTC.

The chain uses TRBV7-3 and TRBJ2-5; the match to TRBD2 covers 8 bases. The CDR3 consists of 18 residues. V dropped 5 bases and J dropped 2; count of bases not matched to a gene: 16. Per germline, CDR1 SGHTA and CDR2 FQGTGA. The CDR3 DNA reads TGTGCCAGCAGCACTACCCCCCCTCGGGAGGGCCGACAAGAGACCCAGTACTTC. Its translation is CASSTTPPREGRQETQYF.

The V call is TRBV2, the J call TRBJ2-7; 9 positions match TRBD2. V lost 4 bases to trimming and J lost 11 bases; unmatched junction nucleotides: 9. Looked up from germline, CDR1 is SNHLY and CDR2 is FYNNEI. The CDR3 has 13 amino acids. Here the CDR3 DNA reads TGTGCCAGCAGTGGTAGCGGGAGCTCGGGAAAGTACTTC. As protein: CASSGSGSSGKYF.